This T cell receptor beta chain comes out of a study of regulatory T cells in long-lasting Graves disease. Time point specified: persistent/refractory GD, antithyroid drugs over 5 years with positive TRAb. PBMCs were the source of the RNA used for TCR sequencing. Study findings and constraints: The study found lower TCR diversity in persistent Graves' patients than in newly diagnosed ones.

On this clonotype itself: Its antigen is not identified.

The CDR3 runs to 14 residues. V lost 2 bases to trimming and J lost 3 bases, with 12 bases between them. Looked up from germline, CDR1 is SGHRS and CDR2 is YFSETQ. HTBI primers from iRepertoire and Arm-PCR of CDR3 regions yielded the TCR beta libraries. Each CDR3 protein is one row after TCRdb ran MiXCR on the multiplex PCR reads. Here the sample spans around 500,000 distinct CDR3 sequences, around 20% being singletons. The chain carries TRBV5-1 and TRBJ2-7, with D perhaps given as TRBD1 or TRBD2 (5 bases each). The sequence derives from a female donor with Graves disease. The sequenced sample was peripheral blood mononuclear cells (PBMCs), obtained when the disease was refractory, from a patient treated with antithyroid drugs. The CDR3 sequence is CASSFEGMSYEQYF. As DNA, the CDR3 is TGCGCCAGCAGCTTTGAGGGGATGAGCTACGAGCAGTACTTC.